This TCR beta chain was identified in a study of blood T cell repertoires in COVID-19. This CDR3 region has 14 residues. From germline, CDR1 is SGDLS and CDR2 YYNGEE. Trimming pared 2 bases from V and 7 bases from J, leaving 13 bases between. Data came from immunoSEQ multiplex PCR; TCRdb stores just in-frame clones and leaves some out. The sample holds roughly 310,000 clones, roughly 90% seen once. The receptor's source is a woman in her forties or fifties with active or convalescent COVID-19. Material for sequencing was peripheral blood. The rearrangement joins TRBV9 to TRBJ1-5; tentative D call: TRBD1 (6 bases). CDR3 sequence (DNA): TGTGCCAGCAGCGTGGGGGGGGCAGGACAGCCCCAGCATTTT. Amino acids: CASSVGGAGQPQHF.